The 10 T cell receptor beta chains listed next were all sequenced from one sample in a study of HIV-infected patients and healthy controls. cDNA was made from about 510 ng RNA using alpha and beta constant primers. Each of the alpha and beta chains got its own library through chain-specific third strand synthesis with indices. TCRdb reprocessed the 5' RACE reads with MiXCR, giving one entry per CDR3 protein. The table has about 14,000 distinct CDR3 sequences, 9.5% to 15% seen once. Roughly three months, about 14 weeks, into antiretroviral therapy, follow-up blood was collected. Whole blood was used without fractionation, so all unsorted peripheral T cells were included. This specimen was blood, taken during antiretroviral therapy. The receptors shown here come from an adult with HIV infection. The donor label of this sample is uncertain.

The sample holds a few counts of this clonotype. The chain joins TRBV11-2 to TRBJ2-7; no clear D gene. Germline CDR1 SGHAT, CDR2 FQNNGV. V was clipped by 1 base and J by 3 bases, with 7 bases between them. This CDR3 is built from 13 residues. CDR3 coding DNA: TGTGCCAGCAGCTTAGGATCTCTCTACGAGCAGTACTTC. The encoded protein is CASSLGSLYEQYF.

This clonotype has just a few counts. The genes are TRBV2 and TRBJ1-2, with D maybe TRBD1 (5 bases). The germline V gene has CDR1 SNHLY and CDR2 FYNNEI. V was shortened by 6 bases and J by 1 base, with 12 bases between the two germline ends. There are 14 residues in the CDR3. The CDR3 here is CASSPRGLNYGYTF. The CDR3 DNA reads as TGTGCCAGCAGCCCGAGGGGACTTAACTATGGCTACACCTTC.

This clonotype was detected many times. V usage is TRBV15 and J usage is TRBJ1-1; perhaps TRBD1 as D (5 bases). Germline CDR1 and CDR2: LNHNV and YYDKDF (reference sequence). The CDR3 runs 14 residues. Trimming removed 0 bases at V and 5 bases at J, with 10 bases between. Here the CDR3 reads CATSRDRGGTEAFF. The CDR3 DNA sequence: TGTGCCACCAGCAGAGATAGGGGTGGGACTGAAGCTTTCTTT.

This clonotype was picked up many times. The rearrangement links TRBV20-1 to TRBJ1-5; no reliable D call. Trimming left V 0 bases short and J 0 bases short, with 6 bases between. The CDR3 runs to 14 residues. The V gene's germline CDR1 is DFQATT and CDR2 SNEGSKA (reference sequence). The chain's CDR3 is CSARERYSNQPQHF. The DNA for the CDR3 is TGCAGTGCTAGAGAGAGGTATAGCAATCAGCCCCAGCATTTT.

This clonotype was counted at least ten times. The genes are TRBV14 and TRBJ2-3, with D possibly matching TRBD2 (5 bases). The CDR3 consists of 16 residues. The V and J ends lost 3 bases and 4 bases respectively, with 17 bases between them. Germline CDR1 is SGHDN and CDR2 is FVKESK. The CDR3 protein is CASSQNRLIPPDTQYF. The CDR3 region has the DNA TGTGCCAGCAGCCAGAATCGACTAATTCCTCCAGATACGCAGTATTTT.

This clonotype was recorded a few times. The V and J genes are TRBV5-6 and TRBJ1-4; D gene ambiguous. Germline CDR1 SGHDT, CDR2 YYEEEE. The CDR3 sequence is 13 residues long. V lost 1 base, J lost 8 bases, and 9 bases lay in between. CDR3 loop: CASSLSIEEKLFF. The DNA of the CDR3 is TGTGCCAGCAGCTTGAGTATTGAGGAAAAACTGTTTTTT.

CDR3 in DNA: TGTGCCATCAGTCAAGGAGGTGCAGGGCAGGGCTACGAGCAGTACTTC. Translated, it gives CAISQGGAGQGYEQYF. This chain uses TRBV10-3 with TRBJ2-7; D is perhaps TRBD1 or TRBD2 (5 bases each). CDR1 and CDR2 from the germline V gene are ENHRY and SYGVKD. Trimming removed 5 bases at V and 3 bases at J, with 20 bases between. The CDR3 loop spans 16 amino acids.

At least ten counts were recorded for this clonotype. V gene TRBV10-2 combines with J gene TRBJ1-5; possibly TRBD1 for D (5 bases). Germline CDR1 and CDR2: WSHSY and SAAADI. The CDR3 is made up of 16 amino acids. V was trimmed by 4 bases and J by 4 bases, leaving 17 bases between them. CDR3 residues: CASSVLLEGNNQPQHF. CDR3 bases: TGCGCCAGCAGTGTGCTCCTTGAGGGGAATAATCAGCCCCAGCATTTT.

The J gene is TRBJ1-2, the V gene TRBV5-6; 9 positions match TRBD1. The V gene end was trimmed by 1 base and the J gene end by 5 bases; junction bases not matched to a gene: 6. The CDR3 extends over 15 amino acids. Germline V lookup: CDR1 SGHDT, CDR2 YYEEEE. The CDR3: CASSLWTGVRYGYTF. The CDR3, as DNA: TGTGCCAGCAGCTTGTGGACAGGGGTTCGATATGGCTACACCTTC.

This clonotype came up many times. The chain employs TRBV12-3 or TRBV12-4 and TRBJ2-7; a weak D match, TRBD2 (6 bases). V lost 3 bases to trimming and J lost 4 bases, with 13 bases between them. The CDR3 runs 14 residues. In DNA, the CDR3 is TGTGCCAGCAGTTTCGGCCCTGCGGGGTACGAGCAGTACTTC. It translates to CASSFGPAGYEQYF.